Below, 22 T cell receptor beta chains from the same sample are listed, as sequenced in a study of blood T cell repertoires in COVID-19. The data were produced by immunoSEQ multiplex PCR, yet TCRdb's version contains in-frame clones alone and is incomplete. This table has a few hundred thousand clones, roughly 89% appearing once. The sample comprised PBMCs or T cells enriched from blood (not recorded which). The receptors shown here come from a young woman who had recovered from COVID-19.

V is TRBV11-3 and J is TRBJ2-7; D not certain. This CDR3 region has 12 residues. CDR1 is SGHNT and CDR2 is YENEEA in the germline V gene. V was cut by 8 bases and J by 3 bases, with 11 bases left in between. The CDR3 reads CASSGGDYEQYF. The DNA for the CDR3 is TGTGCCAGCTCTGGCGGAGACTACGAGCAGTACTTC.

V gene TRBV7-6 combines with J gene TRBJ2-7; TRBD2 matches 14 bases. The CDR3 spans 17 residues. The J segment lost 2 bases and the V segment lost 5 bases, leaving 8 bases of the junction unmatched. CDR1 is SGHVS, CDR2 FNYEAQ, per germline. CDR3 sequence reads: CASSGTSGRGRAYEQYF. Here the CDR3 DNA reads TGTGCCAGCAGCGGGACTAGCGGGAGAGGGCGGGCCTACGAGCAGTACTTC. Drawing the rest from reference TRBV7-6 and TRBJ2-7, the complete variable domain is GAGVSQSPRYKVTKRGQDVALRCDPISGHVSLYWYRQALGQGPEFLTYFNYEAQQDKSGLPNDRFSAERPEGSISTLTIQRTEQRDSAMYRCASSGTSGRGRAYEQYFGPGTRLTVT.

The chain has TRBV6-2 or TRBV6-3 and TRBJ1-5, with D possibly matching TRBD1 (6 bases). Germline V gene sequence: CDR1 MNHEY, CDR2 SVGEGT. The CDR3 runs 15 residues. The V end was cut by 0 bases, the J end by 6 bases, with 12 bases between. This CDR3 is CASSYSGGASQPQHF. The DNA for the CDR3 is TGTGCCAGCAGTTACTCTGGGGGCGCGAGTCAGCCCCAGCATTTT.

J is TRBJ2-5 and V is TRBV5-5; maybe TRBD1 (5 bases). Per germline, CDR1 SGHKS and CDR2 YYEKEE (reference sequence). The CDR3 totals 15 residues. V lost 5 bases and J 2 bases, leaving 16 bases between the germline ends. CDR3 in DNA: TGTGCCAGCAGTTTTCCCCTGCAGGGACAAGAGACCCAGTACTTC. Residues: CASSFPLQGQETQYF.

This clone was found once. The CDR3 nucleotides read TGCGCCAGCAGCCAAGAAATGAAAGAGGGGGGGCCAGGGGTGAGTGGAACTGAAGCTTTCTTT. Translating gives CASSQEMKEGGPGVSGTEAFF. The chain employs TRBV4-1 and TRBJ1-1; possibly TRBD1 for D (6 bases). This CDR3 region has 21 residues. The germline CDR1 and CDR2 sequences are MGHRA and YSYEKL. Trimming took off 0 bases at V and 5 bases at J, with 31 bases between the two ends.

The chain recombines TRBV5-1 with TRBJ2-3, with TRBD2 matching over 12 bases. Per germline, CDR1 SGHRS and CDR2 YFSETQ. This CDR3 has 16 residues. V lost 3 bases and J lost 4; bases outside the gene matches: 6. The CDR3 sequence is CASSSRLAGDPDTQYF. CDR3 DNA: TGCGCCAGCAGCTCCAGACTAGCGGGAGACCCAGATACGCAGTATTTT.

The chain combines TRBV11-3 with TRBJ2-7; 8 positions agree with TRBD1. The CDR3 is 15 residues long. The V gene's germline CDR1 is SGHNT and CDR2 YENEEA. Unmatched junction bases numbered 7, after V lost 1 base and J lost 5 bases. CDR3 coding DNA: TGTGCCAGCAGCTTAGGGACAGGGACCCCCCACGAGCAGTACTTC. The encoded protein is CASSLGTGTPHEQYF.

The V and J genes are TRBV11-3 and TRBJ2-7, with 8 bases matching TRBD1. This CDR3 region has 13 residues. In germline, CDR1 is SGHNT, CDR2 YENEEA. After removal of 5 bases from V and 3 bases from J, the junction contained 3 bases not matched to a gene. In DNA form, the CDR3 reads TGTGCCAGCAGCCCCGGGACAGGCTACGAGCAGTACTTC. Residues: CASSPGTGYEQYF.

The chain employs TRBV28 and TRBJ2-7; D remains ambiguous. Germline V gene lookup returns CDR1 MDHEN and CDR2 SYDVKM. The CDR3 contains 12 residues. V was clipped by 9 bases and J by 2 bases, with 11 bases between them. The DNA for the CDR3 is TGTGCCAGTCGTGTAGGAGCCTACGAGCAGTACTTC. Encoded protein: CASRVGAYEQYF.

CDR3 loop: CASSLLLQGARAYF. CDR3 nucleotide sequence: TGTGCCAGCAGCTTGCTCCTCCAGGGTGCCCGCGCGTATTTT. This rearrangement joins TRBV5-6 to TRBJ2-3, with TRBD1 as a possible D gene (5 bases). Germline-derived CDR1 and CDR2 are SGHDT and YYEEEE. This CDR3 region has 14 residues. V was trimmed by 1 base and J by 14 bases, leaving 20 bases between them.

The CDR3 here is CASSYLGDRDSNEQFF. CDR3 DNA sequence: TGTGCCAGCAGTTACCTGGGGGACAGGGATTCGAATGAGCAGTTCTTC. V and J are TRBV6-5 and TRBJ2-1; 9 positions match TRBD1. CDR1 and CDR2 (germline): MNHEY, SVGAGI. V lost 2 bases and J lost 7; bases outside the gene matches: 9. CDR3 size: 16 residues.

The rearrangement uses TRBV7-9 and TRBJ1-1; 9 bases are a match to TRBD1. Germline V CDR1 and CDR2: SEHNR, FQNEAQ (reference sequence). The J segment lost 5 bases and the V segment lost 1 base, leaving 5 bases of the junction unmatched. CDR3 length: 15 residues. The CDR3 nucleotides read TGTGCCAGCAGCTTAGTAGGGACAGGGAAAACTGAAGCTTTCTTT. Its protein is CASSLVGTGKTEAFF.

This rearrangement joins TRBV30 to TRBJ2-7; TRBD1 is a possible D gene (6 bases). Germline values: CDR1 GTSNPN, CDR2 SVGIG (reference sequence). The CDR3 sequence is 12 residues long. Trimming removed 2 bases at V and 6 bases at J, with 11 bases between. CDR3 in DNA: TGTGCCTGGAGTAACCAGGGGTTCGAGCAGTACTTC. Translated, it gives CAWSNQGFEQYF. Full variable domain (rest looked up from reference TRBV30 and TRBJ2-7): SQTIHQWPATLVQPVGSPLSLECTVEGTSNPNLYWYRQAAGRGLQLLFYSVGIGQISSEVPQNLSASRPQDRQFILSSKKLLLSDSGFYLCAWSNQGFEQYFGPGTRLTVT.

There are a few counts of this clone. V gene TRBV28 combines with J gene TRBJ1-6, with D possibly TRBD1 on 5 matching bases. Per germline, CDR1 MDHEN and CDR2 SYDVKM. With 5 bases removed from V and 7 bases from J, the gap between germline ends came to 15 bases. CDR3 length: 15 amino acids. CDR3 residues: CASSLTERRNSPLHF. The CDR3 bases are TGTGCCAGCAGTCTGACAGAAAGAAGGAATTCACCCCTCCACTTT.

Written as DNA, the CDR3 is TGTGCCAGCAGCGTAGCGGGGGGGAGGGACTATGGCTACACCTTC. As protein: CASSVAGGRDYGYTF. The chain recombines TRBV9 with TRBJ1-2; TRBD1 might be the D (5 bases). Trimming stripped 0 bases from V and 3 bases from J, with 12 bases between. The germline V gene has CDR1 SGDLS and CDR2 YYNGEE. This CDR3 is built from 15 residues.

The CDR3 sequence: CASSQDTMGRERIDTQYF. The CDR3 DNA is TGTGCCAGCAGCCAAGACACCATGGGGCGGGAGCGGATAGATACGCAGTATTTT. The rearrangement links TRBV3-1 (or the pseudogene TRBV3-2) to TRBJ2-3, with TRBD2 matching 7 bases. J was trimmed by 5 bases and V by 0 bases; bases with no gene match: 14. CDR1 and CDR2 from the germline V gene are LGHDT and YNNKEL (reference sequence). This CDR3 is built from 18 residues.

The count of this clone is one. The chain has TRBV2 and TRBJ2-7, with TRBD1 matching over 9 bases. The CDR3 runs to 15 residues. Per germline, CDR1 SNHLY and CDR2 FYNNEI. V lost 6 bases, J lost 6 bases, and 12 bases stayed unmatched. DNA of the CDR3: TGTGCCAGCAGGGAGAGCTGGACAGGGGTCGGCGAGCAGTACTTC. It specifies CASRESWTGVGEQYF.

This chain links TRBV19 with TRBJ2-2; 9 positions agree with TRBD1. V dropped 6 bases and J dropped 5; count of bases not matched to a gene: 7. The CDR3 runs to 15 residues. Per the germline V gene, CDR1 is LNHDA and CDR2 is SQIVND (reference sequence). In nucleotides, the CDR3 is TGTGCCAGTAGCACCGGGACAGGGATGACCGGGGAGCTGTTTTTT. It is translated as CASSTGTGMTGELFF.

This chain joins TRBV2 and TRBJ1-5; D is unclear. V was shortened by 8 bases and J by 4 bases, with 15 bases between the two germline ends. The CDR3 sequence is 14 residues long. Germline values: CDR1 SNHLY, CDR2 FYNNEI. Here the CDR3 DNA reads TGTGCCAGCGCCCTGAGCAGCGATAATCAGCCCCAGCATTTT. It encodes CASALSSDNQPQHF. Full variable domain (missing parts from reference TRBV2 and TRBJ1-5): EPEVTQTPSHQVTQMGQEVILRCVPISNHLYFYWYRQILGQKVEFLVSFYNNEISEKSEIFDDQFSVERPDGSNFTLKIRSTKLEDSAMYFCASALSSDNQPQHFGDGTRLSIL.

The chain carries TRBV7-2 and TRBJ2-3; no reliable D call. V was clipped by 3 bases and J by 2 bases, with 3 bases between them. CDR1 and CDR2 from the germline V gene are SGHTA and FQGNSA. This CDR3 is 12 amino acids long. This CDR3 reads CASSFYTDTQYF. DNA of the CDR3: TGTGCCAGCAGCTTCTACACAGATACGCAGTATTTT. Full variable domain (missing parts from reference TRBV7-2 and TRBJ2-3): GAGVSQSPSNKVTEKGKDVELRCDPISGHTALYWYRQSLGQGLEFLIYFQGNSAPDKSGLPSDRFSAERTGGSVSTLTIQRTQQEDSAVYLCASSFYTDTQYFGPGTRLTVL.

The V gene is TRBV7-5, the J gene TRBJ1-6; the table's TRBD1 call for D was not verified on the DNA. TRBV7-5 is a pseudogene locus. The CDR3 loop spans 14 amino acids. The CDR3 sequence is CARSSTGFNSPLHF. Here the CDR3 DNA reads TGTGCCAGAAGCTCGACAGGGTTTAATTCACCCCTCCACTTT.

CDR3 nucleotides: TGTGCCTGGTTTAAGGGGCATTTTGAAAAACTGTTTTTT. This gives the protein CAWFKGHFEKLFF. The chain joins TRBV30 to TRBJ1-4; D possibly corresponds to TRBD1 (5 bases). Trimming cost V 5 bases and J 7 bases, with 14 bases left between them. CDR1 is GTSNPN, CDR2 SVGIG, per germline (reference sequence). The length of the CDR3 is 13 residues.